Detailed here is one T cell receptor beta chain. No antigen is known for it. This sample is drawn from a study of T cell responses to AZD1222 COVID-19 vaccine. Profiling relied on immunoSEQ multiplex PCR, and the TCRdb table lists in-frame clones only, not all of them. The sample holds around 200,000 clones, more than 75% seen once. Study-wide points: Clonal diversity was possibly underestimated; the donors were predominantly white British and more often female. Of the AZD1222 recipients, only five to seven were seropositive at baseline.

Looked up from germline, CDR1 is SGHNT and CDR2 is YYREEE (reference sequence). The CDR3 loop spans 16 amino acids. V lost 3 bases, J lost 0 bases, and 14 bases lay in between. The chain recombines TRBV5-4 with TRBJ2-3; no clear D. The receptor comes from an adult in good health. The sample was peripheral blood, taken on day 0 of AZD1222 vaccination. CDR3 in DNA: TGTGCCAGCAGCTCCACCCTGGAGATTAGCACAGATACGCAGTATTTT. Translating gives CASSSTLEISTDTQYF.